The sequence of this TCR beta chain was determined in a study of blood T cell repertoires in COVID-19 (TCRdb year 2020). Some background on the complete study: Collaborator samples came from the United States, Italy and Spain and covered acute and convalescent phases of COVID-19. The prospective study material was composed of cDNA or gDNA derived from T cells, B-cell-depleted T cells, or PBMCs. Deeply sampled blood TCRbeta repertoires from subjects exposed to, actively infected with, or recovered from COVID-19 were included in the dataset. The repertoires were made available in a free public database intended to serve as a resource for research on the immune response to SARS-CoV-2. The samples were drawn from two sources: the first 160 participants of the ongoing ImmuneRACE study, and 950 to 1,500 subjects contributed by 6 global collaborators. Sample metadata almost always included a de-identified subject ID, COVID-19 status, age in years and sex. Where available, HLA class I and class II types were obtained from metadata supplied by the sample provider rather than from assay-based typing. Points the paper makes about the study in general: The quantity of clinical and demographic metadata differed by source and by participant and was supplied without curation.

Including cysteine and phenylalanine, the CDR3 has 14 amino acids. The DNA shown is the 42-base CDR3, in frame from base 1. CDR1 SQVTM and CDR2 ANQGSEA were looked up in the germline V gene. The junction shows trimming of 2 bases on V and 3 bases on J, and the gene matches do not reach 4 bases of it. In the prospective study, participants were 18 to 89 years old, resided in approximately 25 geographic areas of the United States, and were enrolled through a virtual design. Cohort assignment in the prospective study relied on participant-reported clinical history from a screening survey and a study questionnaire. Recovered participants in ImmuneRACE Cohort 3 were defined as having two consecutive negative NP/OP PCR tests, clearance from a healthcare professional, or resolution of symptoms. Each participant in the prospective study had whole blood, serum and a nasopharyngeal or oropharyngeal swab collected by mobile phlebotomists. Additional blood draws and questionnaires over an approximately 2-month period could optionally be provided by prospective study participants. Prospective study blood samples were shipped either frozen or at room temperature before DNA extraction.

As regards this clone: The antigen it binds to is not known. Qualities for individual bases were not recorded, and no much larger clone is one base off.

TCRbeta CDR3 regions were amplified from genomic DNA by means of the immunoSEQ Assay, a bias-controlled multiplex PCR. On the authors' methods: Nucleated cell counts per sample were estimated from amplification of reference gene primers within the assay. To quantify the absolute abundance of each unique TCRbeta CDR3 rearrangement, sequence reads were collapsed and filtered. For each sample, productive Simpson clonality was calculated as the square root of Simpson's diversity index over productive rearrangements. As stored in TCRdb, this immuneACCESS dataset retains in-frame rearrangements with V and J assigned. A fraction of the clones does not appear; measured against another copy, unresolved V genes explain less than half of the discrepancy, and the remainder lacks a known reason. That table supplies the V and J calls and clone size; D and trimming were determined from the DNA. The sample has 150,000 to 200,000 clones on record, approximately 78% of them singletons. The ten top clones hold around 16% of the sample.

Sequenced: PBMCs or T cells enriched from blood (not recorded which). This sequence uses TRBV29-1 and TRBJ2-7, with 10 bases matching TRBD1. This TCR derives from a woman between 45 and 65 years old who had recovered from COVID-19. The DNA is TGCAGCGTTGAATTCCGGGACAGGGGCTACGAGCAGTACTTC. It specifies CSVEFRDRGYEQYF.